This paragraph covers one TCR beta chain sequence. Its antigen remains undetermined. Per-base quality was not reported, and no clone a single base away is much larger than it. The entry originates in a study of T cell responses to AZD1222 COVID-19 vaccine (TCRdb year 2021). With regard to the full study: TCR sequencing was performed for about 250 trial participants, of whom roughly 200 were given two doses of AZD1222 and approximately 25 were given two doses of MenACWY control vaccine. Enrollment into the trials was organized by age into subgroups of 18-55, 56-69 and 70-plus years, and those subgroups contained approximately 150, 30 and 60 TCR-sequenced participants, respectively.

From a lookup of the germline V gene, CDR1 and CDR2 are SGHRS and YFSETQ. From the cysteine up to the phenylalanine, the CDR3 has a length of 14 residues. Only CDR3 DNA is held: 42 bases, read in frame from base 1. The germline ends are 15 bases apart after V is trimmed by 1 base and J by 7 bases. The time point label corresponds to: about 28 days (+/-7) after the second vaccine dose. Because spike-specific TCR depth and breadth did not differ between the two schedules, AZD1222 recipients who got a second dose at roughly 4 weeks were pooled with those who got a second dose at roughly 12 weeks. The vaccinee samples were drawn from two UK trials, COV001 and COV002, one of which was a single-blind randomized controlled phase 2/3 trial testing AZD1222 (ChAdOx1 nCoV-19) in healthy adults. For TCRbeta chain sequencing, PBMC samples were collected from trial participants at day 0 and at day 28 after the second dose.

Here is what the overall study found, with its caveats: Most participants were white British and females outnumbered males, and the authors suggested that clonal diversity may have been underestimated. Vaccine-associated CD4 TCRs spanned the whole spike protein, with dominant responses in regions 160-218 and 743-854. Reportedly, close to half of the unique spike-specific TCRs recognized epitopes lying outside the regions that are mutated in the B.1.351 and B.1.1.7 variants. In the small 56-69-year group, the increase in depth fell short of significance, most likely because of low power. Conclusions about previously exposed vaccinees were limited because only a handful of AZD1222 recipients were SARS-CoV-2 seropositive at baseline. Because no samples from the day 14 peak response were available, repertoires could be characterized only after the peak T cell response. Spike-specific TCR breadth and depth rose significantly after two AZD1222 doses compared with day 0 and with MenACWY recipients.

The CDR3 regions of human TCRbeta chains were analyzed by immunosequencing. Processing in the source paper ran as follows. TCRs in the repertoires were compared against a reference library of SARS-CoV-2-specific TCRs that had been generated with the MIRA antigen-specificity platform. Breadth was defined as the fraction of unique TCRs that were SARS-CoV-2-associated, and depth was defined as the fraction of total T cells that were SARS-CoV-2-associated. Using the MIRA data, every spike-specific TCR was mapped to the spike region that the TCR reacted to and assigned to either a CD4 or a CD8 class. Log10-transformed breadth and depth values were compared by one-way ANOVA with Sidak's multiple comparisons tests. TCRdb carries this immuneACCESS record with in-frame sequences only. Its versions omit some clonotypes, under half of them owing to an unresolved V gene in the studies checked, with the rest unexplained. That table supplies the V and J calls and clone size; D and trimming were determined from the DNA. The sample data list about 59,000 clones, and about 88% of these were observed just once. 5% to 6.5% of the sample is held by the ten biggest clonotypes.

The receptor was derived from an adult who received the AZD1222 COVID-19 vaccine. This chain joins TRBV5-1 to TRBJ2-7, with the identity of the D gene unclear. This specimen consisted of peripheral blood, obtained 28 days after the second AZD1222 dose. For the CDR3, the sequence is CASSLQDVTTEQYF. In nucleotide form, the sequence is TGCGCCAGCAGCTTGCAGGACGTCACGACTGAGCAGTACTTC.